This T cell receptor (beta chain) was recovered during a study of T cell changes during pregnancy in multiple sclerosis (dated by TCRdb to between 2018 and 2020). A note on the overall study: The study looked at changes in the T cell repertoire across pregnancy in women with multiple sclerosis.

Libraries were built with the immunoSEQ multiplex PCR assay. As stored in TCRdb, this immuneACCESS dataset retains in-frame rearrangements with V and J assigned. A fraction of the clones does not appear; measured against another copy, unresolved V genes explain less than half of the discrepancy, and the remainder lacks a known reason. Within this sample are around 65,000 clones, with about 92% of them counted one time only. The biggest ten clones account for roughly 2.7% of the sample. From the germline V gene, CDR1 is SGHRS and CDR2 is YFSETQ. The CDR3 sequence holds 14 residues, the cysteine and phenylalanine included. Of all the DNA, just the CDR3 is kept, 42 bases in frame from base 1. V ends up 0 bases short and J 7 bases short, with an unmatched junction base count of 6. In the case of this clone: Its antigen remains undetermined. No base quality information exists; no much larger clone differs at one position.

The TCR comes from a female donor in good health, enrolled as a control in a pregnancy study. The starting material was peripheral blood, obtained in the second trimester of pregnancy. The rearrangement combines TRBV5-1 with TRBJ2-5; the central 7 bases match TRBD1. The nucleotide sequence reads as follows: TGCGCCAGCAGCTTGGGAGGGGGCGGATTGACCCAGTACTTC. Its product reads: CASSLGGGGLTQYF.